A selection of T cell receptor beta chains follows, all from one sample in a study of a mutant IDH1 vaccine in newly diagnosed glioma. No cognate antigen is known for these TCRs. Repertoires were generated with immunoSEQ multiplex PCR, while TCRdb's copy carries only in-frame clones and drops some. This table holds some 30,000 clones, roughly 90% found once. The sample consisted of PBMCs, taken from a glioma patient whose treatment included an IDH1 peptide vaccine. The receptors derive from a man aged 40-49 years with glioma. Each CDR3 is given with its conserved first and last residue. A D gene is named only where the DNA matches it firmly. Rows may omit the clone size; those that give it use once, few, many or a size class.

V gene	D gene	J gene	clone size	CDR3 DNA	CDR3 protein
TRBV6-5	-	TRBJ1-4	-	TGTGCCAGCAGACCCATAACGGCGGGAAATGAAAAACTGTTTTTT	CASRPITAGNEKLFF
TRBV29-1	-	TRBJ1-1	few	TGCAGCGTTTTTTCGGGGGGTGAAGCTTTCTTT	CSVFSGGEAFF
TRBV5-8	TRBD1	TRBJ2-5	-	TGTGCCAGCAGCTGGCAGGGGGTACAAGAGACCCAGTACTTC	CASSWQGVQETQYF
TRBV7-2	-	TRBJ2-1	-	TGTGCCAGCAGCCCGGCCTCTAGCGGACAGCTGTTCTTC	CASSPASSGQLFF
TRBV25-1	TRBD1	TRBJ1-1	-	TGTGCCACCCTCGAATTACGACAGGGAGAAACTGAAGCTTTCTTT	CATLELRQGETEAFF
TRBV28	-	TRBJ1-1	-	TGTGCCAGCAGGACGACTGAGGTGAACACTGAAGCTTTCTTT	CASRTTEVNTEAFF
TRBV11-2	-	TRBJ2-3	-	TGTGCCAGCAGCTTCGCGTCCCACAGGGGCACAGATACGCAGTATTTT	CASSFASHRGTDTQYF
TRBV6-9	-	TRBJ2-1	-	TGTGCCGGAATTGATATGGGGTCCTCCAATGAGCAGTTCTTC	CAGIDMGSSNEQFF
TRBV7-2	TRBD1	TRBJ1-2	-	TGTGCCAGCAGCTTCGGACAGGGCGGCTACACCTTC	CASSFGQGGYTF
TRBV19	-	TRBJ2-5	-	TGTGCCAGCTCTTGGGGCGCGGGGAAAGAGACCCAGTACTTC	CASSWGAGKETQYF
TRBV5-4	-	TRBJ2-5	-	TGTGCCAGCAGGGGCCAGGGGCAAGAGACCCAGTACTTC	CASRGQGQETQYF
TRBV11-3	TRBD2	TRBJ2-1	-	TGTGCCAGCAGCCCCGGGACTAGCGGGAACAATGAGCAGTTCTTC	CASSPGTSGNNEQFF
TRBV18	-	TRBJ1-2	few	TGTGCCAGCTCACCTTACAGAGCTAACTATGGCTACACCTTC	CASSPYRANYGYTF
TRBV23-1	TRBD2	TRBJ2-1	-	TGCGCCAGCATCAGGGCGGGGGGGCATGGTGAGCAGTTCTTC	CASIRAGGHGEQFF
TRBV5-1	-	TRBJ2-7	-	TGCGCCAGCAGCTTGGGCTGGGGGGGCCCCTCCGAGCAGTACTTC	CASSLGWGGPSEQYF
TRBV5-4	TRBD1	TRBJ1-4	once	TGTGCCAGCAGTCCTGGACAGGGGGCAGCCTCTAATGAAAAACTGTTTTTT	CASSPGQGAASNEKLFF
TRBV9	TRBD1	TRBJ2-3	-	TGTGCCAGCAGCGCCGGGACAGCTACAAACACAGATACGCAGTATTTT	CASSAGTATNTDTQYF
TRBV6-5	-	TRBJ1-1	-	TGTGCCAGCAGTTACTCGGGACATATGAACACTGAAGCTTTCTTT	CASSYSGHMNTEAFF
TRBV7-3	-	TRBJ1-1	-	TGTGCCAGCAGCTTAATGGGGGCCAACACTGAAGCTTTCTTT	CASSLMGANTEAFF
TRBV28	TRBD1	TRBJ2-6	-	TGTGCCAGCAGATCGCAGGGGGCTGGGGCCAACGTCCTGACTTTC	CASRSQGAGANVLTF
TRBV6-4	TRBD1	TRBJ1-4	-	TGTGCCAGCAGTGTAGGGGGCGGAGACTATGAAAAACTGTTTTTT	CASSVGGGDYEKLFF
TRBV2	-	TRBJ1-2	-	TGTGCCAGCAGTGGGCAATCCGGGCTTAGCTATGGCTACACCTTC	CASSGQSGLSYGYTF
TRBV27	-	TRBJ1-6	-	TGTGCCAGCAGTTTAAGGGGGTCCTATAATTCACCCCTCCACTTT	CASSLRGSYNSPLHF
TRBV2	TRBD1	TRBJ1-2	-	TGTGCCAGCAGCGTAAACAGGGGATCCACCTTC	CASSVNRGSTF
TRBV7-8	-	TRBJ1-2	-	TGTGCCAGCAGCGGCCAACAGAGTGACTATGGCTACACCTTC	CASSGQQSDYGYTF
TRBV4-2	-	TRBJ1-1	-	TGTGCCAGCAGCCAAGATTCGGATTCGGCAAGGTTGAACACTGAAGCTTTCTTT	CASSQDSDSARLNTEAFF
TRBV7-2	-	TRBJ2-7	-	TGTGCCAGCAGCTTTGCGCAGGGGTTCGAGCAGTACTTC	CASSFAQGFEQYF
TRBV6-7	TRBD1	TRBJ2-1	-	TGTGCCAGCAGTTACCGACCGGGACAGAAGAGCAGGGAGCAGTTCTTC	CASSYRPGQKSREQFF
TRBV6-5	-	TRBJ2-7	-	TGTGCCAGCAGTTCTACAGAATACGAGCAGTACTTC	CASSSTEYEQYF
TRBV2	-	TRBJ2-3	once	TGTGCCAGCAGGAGTCCTACAGGAGATACGCAGTATTTT	CASRSPTGDTQYF
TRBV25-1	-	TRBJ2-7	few	TGTGCCAGCACCCCCACGGGCAGGGCCGAGCAGTACTTC	CASTPTGRAEQYF
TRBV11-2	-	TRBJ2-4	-	TGTGCCAGCAGCTTACTAAGCCTGTTAGGGGGGGACATTCAGTACTTC	CASSLLSLLGGDIQYF
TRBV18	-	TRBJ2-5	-	TGTGCCAGCTCAGAACAGGGTATCGGAGAGACCCAGTACTTC	CASSEQGIGETQYF
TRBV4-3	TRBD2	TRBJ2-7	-	TGCGCCAGCAGCCAAGAAAGGGCTAGCGGGAGCCACGAGCAGTACTTC	CASSQERASGSHEQYF
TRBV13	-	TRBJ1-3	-	TGTGCCAGCAGCTTATCAGGCTCTGGAAACACCATATATTTT	CASSLSGSGNTIYF
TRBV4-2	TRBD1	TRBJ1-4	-	TGTGCCAGCAGCCAAGACTTCGGGACAGGAAATGAAAAACTGTTTTTT	CASSQDFGTGNEKLFF
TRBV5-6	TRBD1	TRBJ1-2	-	TGTGCCAGCAGCTTCGACAGGGGACGCCGTTATGGCTACACCTTC	CASSFDRGRRYGYTF
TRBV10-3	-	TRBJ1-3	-	TGTGCCATCAGTGAGTCCGCAGGGCAAGGGTCTGGAAACACCATATATTTT	CAISESAGQGSGNTIYF
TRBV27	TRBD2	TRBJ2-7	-	TGTGCCAGCAGTTTTGGCGCTAGCGGGACTTACGAGCAGTACTTC	CASSFGASGTYEQYF
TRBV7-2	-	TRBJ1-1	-	TGTGCCAGCAGCTTAAAGCCCTGGAGATGGGACACTGAAGCTTTCTTT	CASSLKPWRWDTEAFF
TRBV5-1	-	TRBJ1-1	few	TGCGCCAGCAGCTTGGAGACAGGACTGAGCACTGAAGCTTTCTTT	CASSLETGLSTEAFF
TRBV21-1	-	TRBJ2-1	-	TGTGCCAGCAGCAAATGGGGTGGAGGGAAGGAACAGCAGTTCTTC	CASSKWGGGKEQQFF
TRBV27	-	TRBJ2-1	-	TGTGCCAGCAGATTGGGCGGAAATGAGCAGTTCTTC	CASRLGGNEQFF
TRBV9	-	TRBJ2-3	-	TGTGCCAGCAGCGTAAAAGGAGACACAGATACGCAGTATTTT	CASSVKGDTDTQYF
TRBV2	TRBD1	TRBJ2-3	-	TGTGCCAGCAGAAACAGGGGCCCCACAGATACGCAGTATTTT	CASRNRGPTDTQYF
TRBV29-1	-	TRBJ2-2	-	TGCAGCGTTGGTGGGATCCCCCCCGGGGAGCTGTTTTTT	CSVGGIPPGELFF
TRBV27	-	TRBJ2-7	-	TGTGCCAGCAGTTCTTACGGGAGAGGGAGCTACGAGCAGTACTTC	CASSSYGRGSYEQYF
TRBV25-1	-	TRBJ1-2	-	TGTGCCAGCAGTGAATTGAGCGACCGGGGAGGAGATGGCTACACCTTC	CASSELSDRGGDGYTF
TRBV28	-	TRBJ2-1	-	TGTGCCAGCAGAATTACCCAGGGCTTTTACAATGAGCAGTTCTTC	CASRITQGFYNEQFF
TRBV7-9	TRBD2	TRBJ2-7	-	TGTGCCAGCAGTCCCGGGCTAGCGGGAGCGTCCTACGAGCAGTACTTC	CASSPGLAGASYEQYF